Reported below is one TCR beta chain. What it recognizes is unknown. Produced via immunoSEQ multiplex PCR; TCRdb's table is partial and in-frame only. The sample lists some 120,000 clones; about 88% were seen once. This CDR3 contains 13 residues. V was cut by 5 bases and J by 12 bases, with 18 bases left in between. Germline loops: CDR1 SGDLS, CDR2 YYNGEE. The record originates from a study of T cell responses to AZD1222 COVID-19 vaccine. Study-level results: None of the repertoires were sampled until the peak T cell response had passed. Among AZD1222 vaccinees, only 6 or 7 were seropositive at baseline.

Timing groups of about 4 and about 12 weeks for second doses were pooled. Source: peripheral blood, taken 28 days after the second AZD1222 dose. The TCR originated in an adult who received the AZD1222 COVID-19 vaccine. The gene calls are TRBV9 and TRBJ1-5; tentatively, D is TRBD1 (5 bases). The CDR3 sequence is CASSPPGGGIQHF. CDR3 nucleotides: TGTGCCAGCAGTCCACCAGGTGGGGGAATCCAGCATTTT.